The 18 T cell receptor beta chains listed next were all sequenced from one sample in a study of cytomegalovirus exposure and HLA in healthy donors. Clones were sequenced by immunoSEQ multiplex PCR, and TCRdb holds only the in-frame ones, with some missing. The profile covers 200,000 or so clones, with approximately 84% appearing a single time and under 7.5% taken by the ten largest. Specimen: PBMCs. Source of these receptors: a man in his late teens or twenties in good health and CMV-seropositive.

The chain recombines TRBV11-3 with TRBJ2-7, with 11 bases aligning to TRBD1. The CDR3 contains 15 residues. Trimming removed 4 bases from V and 7 bases from J; junction bases left unmatched: 9. The germline gives CDR1 SGHNT, CDR2 YENEEA. In nucleotides, the CDR3 is TGTGCCAGCAGCTCCGCCGGACAGGGGGCGGATGAGCAGTACTTC. Protein product: CASSSAGQGADEQYF.

This rearrangement joins TRBV19 to TRBJ2-7, with 7 bases that match TRBD2. J was trimmed by 3 bases and V by 5 bases; bases with no gene match: 7. CDR3 size: 14 residues. Germline assignment: CDR1 LNHDA and CDR2 SQIVND (reference sequence). CDR3 protein: CASSQGLGLYEQYF. As DNA, the CDR3 is TGTGCCAGTAGTCAAGGACTAGGACTCTACGAGCAGTACTTC.

V is TRBV9 and J is TRBJ1-3; D not certain. V was shortened by 4 bases and J by 2 bases, with 13 bases between the two germline ends. CDR3 size: 15 residues. The V gene's germline CDR1 is SGDLS and CDR2 YYNGEE. DNA of the CDR3: TGTGCCAGCAGCTCCAGGTCCCAGACTGGAAACACCATATATTTT. Its protein product is CASSSRSQTGNTIYF.

This chain connects TRBV6-1 to TRBJ2-1; 12 positions agree with TRBD2. CDR1 is MNHNS, CDR2 SASEGT, per germline. The ends lost 4 bases at V and 0 bases at J; junction bases unmatched: 7. There are 18 residues in the CDR3. CDR3 sequence reads: CASSGLAGVFSSYNEQFF. The CDR3 DNA reads as TGTGCCAGCAGTGGACTAGCGGGAGTATTTAGCTCCTACAATGAGCAGTTCTTC.

The chain has TRBV18 and TRBJ1-5, with D possibly TRBD1 on 5 matching bases. CDR1 is KGHSH, CDR2 LQKENI, per germline. This CDR3 is 12 amino acids long. CDR3 in amino acids: CKKGTGNQPQHF. The DNA for the CDR3 is TGTAAGAAAGGGACTGGCAATCAGCCCCAGCATTTT.

The DNA of the CDR3 is TGCGCCAGCAGCGATGGACAGGGGATACAGTTCTTC. This translates into CASSDGQGIQFF. J is TRBJ2-1 and V is TRBV5-1; 9 bases align to TRBD1. The trim removed 4 bases at V and 13 bases at J, leaving 6 bases unmatched. The CDR3 has 12 amino acids. Germline V gene data show CDR1 as SGHRS and CDR2 as YFSETQ.

The CDR3 DNA sequence: TGTGCCAGCAGCTTAGAGCGCACGCAGTATTTT. Translated: CASSLERTQYF. This chain joins TRBV7-2 and TRBJ2-3; no definite D call. V was cut by 1 base and J by 9 bases, with 5 bases left in between. Germline values: CDR1 SGHTA, CDR2 FQGNSA. The CDR3 loop spans 11 amino acids.

The CDR3 bases are TGTGCCAGCAGTGACCCCCCGCCCGGACCCGGGGGGCCAGATACGCAGTATTTT. Protein: CASSDPPPGPGGPDTQYF. The J gene is TRBJ2-3, the V gene TRBV25-1; possibly TRBD2 for D (7 bases). This CDR3 contains 18 residues. Germline V lookup: CDR1 MGHDK, CDR2 SYGVNS. V was cut by 3 bases and J by 4 bases, with 23 bases left in between.

The rearrangement joins TRBV29-1 to TRBJ2-3, with TRBD2 as a possible D gene (5 bases). From germline, CDR1 is SQVTM and CDR2 ANQGSEA. The CDR3 has 14 residues. V gave up 0 bases and J gave up 6 bases, with 13 bases separating them. Here the CDR3 reads CSVEDLGRGDTQYF. The CDR3 region has the DNA TGCAGCGTTGAAGACCTCGGACGGGGTGATACGCAGTATTTT.

V gene TRBV29-1 combines with J gene TRBJ2-1; 7 bases agree with TRBD2. Trimming removed 6 bases from V and 8 bases from J; junction bases left unmatched: 7. In germline, CDR1 is SQVTM, CDR2 ANQGSEA. The CDR3 is 12 residues long. The DNA for the CDR3 is TGCAGCGTCGGAGGGGAGGGCGATGAGCAGTTCTTC. It translates to CSVGGEGDEQFF.

CDR3 in DNA: TGTGCCAGCTCACTGGGACAGGACACCTCTCTCGAAAAACTGTTTTTT. This translates into CASSLGQDTSLEKLFF. The V call is TRBV18, the J call TRBJ1-4; TRBD1 aligns across 8 bases. Germline CDR1 reads KGHSH; CDR2 reads LQKENI. The trim removed 4 bases at V and 8 bases at J, leaving 12 bases unmatched. This CDR3 is built from 16 residues.

V gene TRBV4-3 combines with J gene TRBJ2-1; 11 bases agree with TRBD2. The germline V gene encodes CDR1 LGHNA and CDR2 YSLEER. The V segment lost 1 base and the J segment 4 bases; nucleotides outside the gene matches: 15. The CDR3 contains 20 residues. Here the CDR3 reads CASSQGASGRWVSAYNEQFF. CDR3 in DNA: TGCGCCAGCAGCCAAGGGGCTAGCGGGAGGTGGGTGAGTGCTTACAATGAGCAGTTCTTC.

The chain joins TRBV5-6 to TRBJ2-7, with D uncertain. Germline CDR1 SGHDT, CDR2 YYEEEE. V was cut by 4 bases and J by 4 bases, with 21 bases left in between. This CDR3 has 16 residues. CDR3 DNA: TGTGCCAGCAGCCAGAGGTTCCGGAGCCCGATTTACGAGCAGTACTTC. It encodes CASSQRFRSPIYEQYF.

This chain links TRBV6-6 with TRBJ2-7, with 7 bases fitting TRBD2. This CDR3 has 15 amino acids. V lost 7 bases, J lost 6 bases, and 15 bases stayed unmatched. Per germline, CDR1 MNHNY and CDR2 SVGAGI (reference sequence). The CDR3 loop reads CASNPGAGVGAEQYF. CDR3 coding DNA: TGTGCCAGCAACCCCGGGGCGGGAGTTGGCGCCGAGCAGTACTTC.

For the CDR3, the DNA is TGTGCCAGCAGCCACAGGGTTGGGAACCAAGAGACCCAGTACTTC. Residues: CASSHRVGNQETQYF. The V and J genes are TRBV6-1 and TRBJ2-5; a possible D gene is TRBD1 (6 bases). CDR1 is MNHNS, CDR2 SASEGT, per germline. Trimming removed 6 bases at V and 0 bases at J, with 14 bases between. The CDR3 is made up of 15 amino acids.

The genes are TRBV5-1 and TRBJ2-1, with 10 bases lining up with TRBD2. CDR1 and CDR2 (germline): SGHRS, YFSETQ. The ends lost 0 bases at V and 6 bases at J; junction bases unmatched: 15. This CDR3 has 19 amino acids. CDR3 in amino acids: CASSLAPVVSGRAGNEQFF. The CDR3 DNA sequence: TGCGCCAGCAGCTTGGCCCCAGTAGTAAGCGGGAGGGCCGGCAATGAGCAGTTCTTC.

The gene calls are TRBV10-3 and TRBJ1-3; maybe TRBD1 (5 bases). V lost 2 bases and J 0 bases, leaving 11 bases between the germline ends. Looked up from germline, CDR1 is ENHRY and CDR2 is SYGVKD. This CDR3 region has 16 residues. DNA for the CDR3: TGTGCCATCAGTGAGCAGACAGTCGCCTCTGGAAACACCATATATTTT. Amino acids: CAISEQTVASGNTIYF.

The rearrangement joins TRBV7-9 to TRBJ2-7, with 8 bases fitting TRBD2. This CDR3 is built from 14 residues. With V trimmed by 1 base and J by 2 bases, 1 base remained unmatched. Germline lookup yields CDR1 SEHNR and CDR2 FQNEAQ (reference sequence). Here the CDR3 DNA reads TGTGCCAGCAGCTTAGGAGCGGGAGCCTACGAGCAGTACTTC. Its translation: CASSLGAGAYEQYF. Variable domain in full (rest from reference TRBV7-9 and TRBJ2-7): DTGVSQNPRHKITKRGQNVTFRCDPISEHNRLYWYRQTLGQGPEFLTYFQNEAQLEKSRLLSDRFSAERPKGSFSTLEIQRTEQGDSAMYLCASSLGAGAYEQYFGPGTRLTVT.